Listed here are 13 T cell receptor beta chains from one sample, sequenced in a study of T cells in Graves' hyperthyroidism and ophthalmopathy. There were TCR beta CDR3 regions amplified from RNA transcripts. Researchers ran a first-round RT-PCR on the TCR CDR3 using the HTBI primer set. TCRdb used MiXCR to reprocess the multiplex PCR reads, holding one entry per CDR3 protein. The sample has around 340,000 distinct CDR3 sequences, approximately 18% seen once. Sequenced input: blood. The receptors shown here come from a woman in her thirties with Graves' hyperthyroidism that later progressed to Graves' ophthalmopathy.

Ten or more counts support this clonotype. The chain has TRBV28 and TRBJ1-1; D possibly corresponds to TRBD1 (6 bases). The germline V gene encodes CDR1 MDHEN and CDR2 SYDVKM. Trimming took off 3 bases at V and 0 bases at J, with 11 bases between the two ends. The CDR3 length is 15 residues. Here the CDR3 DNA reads TGTGCCAGCAGTTTCCAGGGGACCTTGAACACTGAAGCTTTCTTT. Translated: CASSFQGTLNTEAFF.

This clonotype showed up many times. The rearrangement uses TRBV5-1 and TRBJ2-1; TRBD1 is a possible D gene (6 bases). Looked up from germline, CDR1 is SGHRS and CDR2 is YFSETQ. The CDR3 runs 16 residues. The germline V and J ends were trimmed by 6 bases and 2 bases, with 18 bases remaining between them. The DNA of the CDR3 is TGCGCCAGCAAATGGTTTGGGGGCGAAACCTACAATGAGCAGTTCTTC. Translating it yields CASKWFGGETYNEQFF.

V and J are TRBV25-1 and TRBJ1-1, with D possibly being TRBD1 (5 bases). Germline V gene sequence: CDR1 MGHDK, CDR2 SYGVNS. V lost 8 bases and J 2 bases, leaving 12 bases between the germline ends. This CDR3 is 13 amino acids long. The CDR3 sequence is CASGQDKNTEAFF. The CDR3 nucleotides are TGTGCCAGCGGACAAGACAAAAACACTGAAGCTTTCTTT.

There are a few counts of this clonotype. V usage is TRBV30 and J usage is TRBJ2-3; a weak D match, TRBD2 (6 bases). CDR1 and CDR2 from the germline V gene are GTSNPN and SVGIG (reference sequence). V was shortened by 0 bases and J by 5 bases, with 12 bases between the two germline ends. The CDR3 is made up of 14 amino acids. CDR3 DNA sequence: TGTGCCTGGAGTGTATCGACTAGGGGAGATACGCAGTATTTT. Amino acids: CAWSVSTRGDTQYF. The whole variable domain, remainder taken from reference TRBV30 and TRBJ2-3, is SQTIHQWPATLVQPVGSPLSLECTVEGTSNPNLYWYRQAAGRGLQLLFYSVGIGQISSEVPQNLSASRPQDRQFILSSKKLLLSDSGFYLCAWSVSTRGDTQYFGPGTRLTVL.

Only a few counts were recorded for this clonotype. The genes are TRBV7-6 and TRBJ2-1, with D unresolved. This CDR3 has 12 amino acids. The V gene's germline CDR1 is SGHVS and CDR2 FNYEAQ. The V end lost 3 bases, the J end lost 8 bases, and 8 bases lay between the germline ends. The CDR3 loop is CASSFNGHEQFF. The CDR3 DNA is TGTGCCAGCAGCTTCAACGGTCATGAGCAGTTCTTC.

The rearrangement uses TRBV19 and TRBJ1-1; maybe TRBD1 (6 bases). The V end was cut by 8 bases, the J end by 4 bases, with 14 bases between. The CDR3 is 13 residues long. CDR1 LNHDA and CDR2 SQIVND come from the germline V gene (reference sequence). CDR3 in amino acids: CASGTKGGTEAFF. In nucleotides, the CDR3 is TGTGCCAGTGGGACCAAGGGGGGCACTGAAGCTTTCTTT.

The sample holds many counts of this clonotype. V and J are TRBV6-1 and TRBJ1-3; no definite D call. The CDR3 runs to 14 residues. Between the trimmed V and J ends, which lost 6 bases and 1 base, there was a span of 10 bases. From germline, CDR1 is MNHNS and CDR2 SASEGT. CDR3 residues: CASSGRRSGNTIYF. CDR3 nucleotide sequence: TGTGCCAGCAGCGGTCGGAGATCTGGAAACACCATATATTTT.

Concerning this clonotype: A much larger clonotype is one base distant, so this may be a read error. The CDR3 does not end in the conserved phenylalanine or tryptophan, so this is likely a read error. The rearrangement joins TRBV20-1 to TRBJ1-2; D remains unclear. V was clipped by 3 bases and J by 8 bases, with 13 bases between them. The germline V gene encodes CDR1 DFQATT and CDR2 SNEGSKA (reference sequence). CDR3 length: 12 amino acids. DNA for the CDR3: TGCAGTGCTAGGGATGGGCTGGGGGGCTACACCCTC. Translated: CSARDGLGGYTL.

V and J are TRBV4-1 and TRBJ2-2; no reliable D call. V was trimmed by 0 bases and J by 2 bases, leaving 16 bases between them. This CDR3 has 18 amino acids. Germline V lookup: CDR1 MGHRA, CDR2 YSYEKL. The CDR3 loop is CASSQEIYGALNTGELFF. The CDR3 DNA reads TGCGCCAGCAGCCAAGAGATTTATGGTGCCCTCAACACCGGGGAGCTGTTTTTT.

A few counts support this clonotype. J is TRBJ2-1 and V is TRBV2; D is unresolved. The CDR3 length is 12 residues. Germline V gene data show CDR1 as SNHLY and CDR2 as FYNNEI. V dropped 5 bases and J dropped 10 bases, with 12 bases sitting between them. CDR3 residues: CASSLGRWEQFF. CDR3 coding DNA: TGTGCCAGCAGTCTGGGCAGGTGGGAGCAGTTCTTC.

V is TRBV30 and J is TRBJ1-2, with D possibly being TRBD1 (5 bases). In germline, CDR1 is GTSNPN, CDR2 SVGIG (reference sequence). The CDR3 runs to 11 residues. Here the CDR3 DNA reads TGTGTCGGGGTGGGGACGTTGGGCTACACCTTC. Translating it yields CVGVGTLGYTF.

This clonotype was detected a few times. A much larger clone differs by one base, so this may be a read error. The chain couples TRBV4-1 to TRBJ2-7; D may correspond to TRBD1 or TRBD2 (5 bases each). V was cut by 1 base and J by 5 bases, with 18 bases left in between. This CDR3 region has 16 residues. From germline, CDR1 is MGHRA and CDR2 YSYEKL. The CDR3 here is CASSQVAGAGLNEQYF. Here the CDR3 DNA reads TGCGCCAGCAGCCAAGTGGCCGGGGCAGGTTTGAACGAGCAGTACTTC.

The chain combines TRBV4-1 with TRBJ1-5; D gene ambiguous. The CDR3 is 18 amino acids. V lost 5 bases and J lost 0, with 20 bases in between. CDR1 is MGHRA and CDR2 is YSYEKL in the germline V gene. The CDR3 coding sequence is TGCGCCAGCAGCATGGCTGTCCGGGAAGAAAATAGCAATCAGCCCCAGCATTTT. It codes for CASSMAVREENSNQPQHF.